Presented here are 7 T cell receptor beta chains from one specimen sequenced in a study of cytomegalovirus exposure and HLA in healthy donors. Primers: 60 Vbeta forward and 13 Jbeta reverse. Profiling relied on immunoSEQ multiplex PCR, and the TCRdb table lists in-frame clones only, not all of them. The sample includes roughly 150,000 clones, more than 65% of them seen just once. Sequencing input: PBMCs. These receptors were obtained from a woman aged 25 to 39 in good health and CMV-seronegative.

The J gene is TRBJ1-5, the V gene TRBV9, with 9 nucleotides matching TRBD1. Germline V gene data show CDR1 as SGDLS and CDR2 as YYNGEE. Trimming at V came to 4 bases and at J to 7 bases, leaving 6 bases not matched to a gene. This CDR3 comprises 14 residues. CDR3 residues: CASSKDRGGQPQHF. CDR3 sequence (DNA): TGTGCCAGCAGCAAGGACAGGGGAGGACAGCCCCAGCATTTT.

J is TRBJ1-2 and V is TRBV29-1; 7 nucleotides align to TRBD1. V lost 4 bases, J lost 3 bases, and 5 bases stayed unmatched. The CDR3 totals 13 residues. In germline, CDR1 is SQVTM, CDR2 ANQGSEA. The CDR3 loop is CSVARGQDYGYTF. In DNA, the CDR3 is TGCAGCGTTGCGAGGGGGCAGGACTATGGCTACACCTTC.

Worth noting for this clone: The same CDR3 also results from other DNA sequences found in this sample. The CDR3 loop is CASSLGMSTDTQYF. DNA of the CDR3: TGTGCCAGCAGCTTAGGTATGAGCACAGATACGCAGTATTTT. This chain links TRBV7-8 with TRBJ2-3; D remains ambiguous. Trimming removed 1 base at V and 0 bases at J, with 5 bases between. Germline V gene lookup returns CDR1 SGHVS and CDR2 FQNEAQ. This CDR3 is 14 amino acids long.

This clone was detected a few times. Here the CDR3 DNA reads TGTGCCAGTAGTATATCGGGACTAGCGGGAGGTGCCGAAGTCTACGAGCAGTACTTC. It is translated as CASSISGLAGGAEVYEQYF. The J gene is TRBJ2-7, the V gene TRBV19; 15 bases map to TRBD2. The CDR3 length is 19 residues. Germline V lookup: CDR1 LNHDA, CDR2 SQIVND (reference sequence). V lost 2 bases and J lost 3; bases outside the gene matches: 11.

The genes are TRBV11-2 and TRBJ2-5; 10 nucleotides match TRBD1. Germline CDR1 reads SGHAT; CDR2 reads FQNNGV. This CDR3 contains 15 residues. V gave up 5 bases and J gave up 5 bases; unmatched junction bases: 8. The CDR3 protein is CASSPRQGAWETQYF. CDR3 nucleotide sequence: TGTGCCAGCAGCCCGAGACAGGGGGCTTGGGAGACCCAGTACTTC.

This chain links TRBV6-1 with TRBJ2-5; perhaps TRBD1 as D (5 bases). Trimming cost V 1 base and J 11 bases, with 14 bases left between them. Germline V gene lookup returns CDR1 MNHNS and CDR2 SASEGT. The CDR3 consists of 13 residues. The DNA of the CDR3 is TGTGCCAGCAGTGAAGACGGACATGTAGAGCAGTACTTC. Translation gives CASSEDGHVEQYF.

V usage is TRBV6-5 and J usage is TRBJ1-4, with D possibly matching TRBD1 (5 bases). Germline assignment: CDR1 MNHEY and CDR2 SVGAGI. The V end lost 4 bases, the J end lost 3 bases, and 9 bases lay between the germline ends. The CDR3 totals 14 residues. The CDR3 sequence: CASSLRQSNEKLFF. The CDR3 DNA sequence: TGTGCCAGCAGTTTAAGACAGTCTAATGAAAAACTGTTTTTT.